This section outlines one TCR beta chain sequence together with its context. CDR1 MDHEN and CDR2 SYDVKM come from the germline V gene. This CDR3 spans 15 amino acids. With 3 bases removed from V and 5 bases from J, the gap between germline ends came to 16 bases. Participants reported their clinical history, and cohort assignment relied on those reports. Cohort 3 donors counted as recovered after two negative PCRs, clearance, or resolved symptoms. The data were taken from a study of blood T cell repertoires in COVID-19. For the study at large: Material from acute and convalescent COVID-19 was sourced from the United States, Italy and Spain. PBMCs, B-cell-depleted T cells, or T cells were the source of the cDNA or gDNA that made up the material.

Generated by immunoSEQ multiplex PCR, the TCRdb table keeps only in-frame clones and is missing some. The table includes around 250,000 clones, around 88% detected once. Sequenced input: PBMCs or T cells enriched from blood (not recorded which). The origin of this receptor is a woman in her 30s who had recovered from COVID-19. The chain is built from TRBV28 and TRBJ1-1; possible D gene TRBD1, 6 bases. Written as DNA, the CDR3 is TGTGCCAGCAGTTTCGGCTGGGGGAGGGGGACTGAAGCTTTCTTT. Encoded protein: CASSFGWGRGTEAFF.